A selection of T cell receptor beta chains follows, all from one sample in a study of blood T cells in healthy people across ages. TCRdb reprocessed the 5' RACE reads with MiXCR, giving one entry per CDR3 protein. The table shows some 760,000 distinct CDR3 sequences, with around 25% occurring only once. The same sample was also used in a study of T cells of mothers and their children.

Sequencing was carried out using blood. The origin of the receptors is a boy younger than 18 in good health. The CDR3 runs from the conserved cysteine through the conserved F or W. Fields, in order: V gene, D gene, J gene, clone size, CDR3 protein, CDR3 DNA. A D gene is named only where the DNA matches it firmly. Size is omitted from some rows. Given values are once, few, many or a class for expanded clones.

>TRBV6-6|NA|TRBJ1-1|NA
CASKLDSYTEAFF
TGTGCCAGCAAGTTAGACAGTTACACTGAAGCTTTCTTT
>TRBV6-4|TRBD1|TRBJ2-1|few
CASSVQGAQDEQFF
TGTGCCAGCAGTGTACAGGGGGCGCAGGATGAGCAGTTCTTC
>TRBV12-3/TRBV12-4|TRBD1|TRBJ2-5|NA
CASSPGQGTAETQYF
TGTGCCAGCAGTCCGGGACAGGGGACCGCTGAGACCCAGTACTTC
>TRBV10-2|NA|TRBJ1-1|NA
CASSFNGNPALF
TGCGCCAGCAGTTTCAACGGAAATCCAGCTCTCTTT
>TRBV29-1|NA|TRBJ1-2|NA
CSGDTNYGYTF
TGCAGCGGGGACACAAACTATGGCTACACCTTC
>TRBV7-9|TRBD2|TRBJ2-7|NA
CASSMTSGASYEQYF
TGTGCCAGCAGCATGACTAGCGGGGCCTCCTACGAGCAGTACTTC
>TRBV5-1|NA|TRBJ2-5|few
CASSLEVGVETQYF
TGCGCCAGCAGCTTGGAGGTCGGGGTGGAGACCCAGTACTTC
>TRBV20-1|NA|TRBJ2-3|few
CSARDGTSTDTQYF
TGCAGTGCTAGAGATGGGACTAGCACAGATACGCAGTATTTT
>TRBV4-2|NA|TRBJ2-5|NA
CASSQEALVGGTQYF
TGTGCCAGCAGCCAAGAAGCTTTAGTAGGGGGGACCCAGTACTTC
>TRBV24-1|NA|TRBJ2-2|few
CATSDLGGGELFF
TGTGCCACCAGTGATTTGGGGGGCGGGGAGCTGTTTTTT
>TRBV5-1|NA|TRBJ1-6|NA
CASSLEVELGTLHF
TGCGCCAGCAGCTTGGAAGTAGAACTTGGGACCCTCCACTTT
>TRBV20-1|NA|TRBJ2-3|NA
CSTYIRGWSADTQYF
TGCAGTACTTACATCCGGGGGTGGTCGGCGGATACGCAGTATTTT
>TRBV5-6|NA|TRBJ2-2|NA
CASSFVGSGELFF
TGTGCCAGCAGCTTTGTAGGGTCCGGGGAGCTGTTTTTT
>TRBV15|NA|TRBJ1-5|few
CATSRDLGGQPQHF
TGTGCCACCAGCAGAGATTTAGGGGGTCAGCCCCAGCATTTT
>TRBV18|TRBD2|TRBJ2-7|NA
CASSNAGTSSYEQYF
TGTGCCAGCTCAAACGCCGGGACTAGCTCCTACGAGCAGTACTTC
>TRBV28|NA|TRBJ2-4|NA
CASSLVQGIQYF
TGTGCCAGCAGTTTAGTGCAGGGCATTCAGTACTTC
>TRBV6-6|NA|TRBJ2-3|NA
CASRIAGGTDTQYF
TGTGCCAGCAGAATAGCAGGGGGCACAGATACGCAGTATTTT
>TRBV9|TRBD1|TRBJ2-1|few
CASSDGTDNEQFF
TGTGCCAGCAGTGATGGGACAGACAATGAGCAGTTCTTC